Listed below are T cell receptor beta chains from one sample, sequenced in a study of blood T cell repertoires in COVID-19. Data came from immunoSEQ multiplex PCR; TCRdb stores just in-frame clones and leaves some out. Among about 210,000 clones listed, 75% to 85% were seen once. Sequenced input: peripheral blood. These TCRs come from a human donor in a cohort sampled during active COVID-19. Both conserved end residues are part of each CDR3. A D gene is named only where the DNA matches it firmly. The listing skips clone size in some rows; elsewhere it reads once, few, many or a size class.

size	V	D	J	CDR3	DNA
.	TRBV15	TRBD2	TRBJ2-3	CATSRDWGGDSTDTQYF	TGTGCCACCAGCAGAGATTGGGGGGGTGATAGCACAGATACGCAGTATTTT
.	TRBV28	TRBD1	TRBJ2-2	CASSSQGQGANTGELFF	TGTGCCAGCAGTTCCCAAGGACAGGGGGCCAACACCGGGGAGCTGTTTTTT
.	TRBV7-2	.	TRBJ2-7	CASSPMASSYEQYF	TGTGCCAGCAGCCCGATGGCAAGCTCCTACGAGCAGTACTTC
.	TRBV7-6	TRBD2	TRBJ2-1	CASSWEGLNEQFF	TGTGCCAGCAGCTGGGAGGGACTGAATGAGCAGTTCTTC
once	TRBV29-1	.	TRBJ2-5	CSVAQGIQETQYF	TGCAGCGTTGCACAGGGAATCCAAGAGACCCAGTACTTC
.	TRBV5-1	.	TRBJ2-5	CASSPLVGETQYF	TGCGCCAGCAGCCCCCTAGTCGGGGAGACCCAGTACTTC
once	TRBV4-1	.	TRBJ1-5	CASSPREGGQPQHF	TGCGCCAGCAGCCCCCGGGAGGGGGGTCAGCCCCAGCATTTT
.	TRBV9	TRBD1	TRBJ1-6	CASSTRQGWSPLHF	TGTGCCAGCAGCACCCGACAGGGGTGGTCACCCCTCCACTTT
.	TRBV27	TRBD1	TRBJ2-7	CASSLPSTDRDSYEQYF	TGTGCCAGCAGTTTACCCTCTACCGACAGGGACTCCTACGAGCAGTACTTC
.	TRBV27	.	TRBJ1-1	CASSWDFRTEAFF	TGTGCCAGCAGCTGGGACTTCAGAACTGAAGCTTTCTTT
.	TRBV7-9	TRBD1	TRBJ2-2	CARPGQGNTGELFF	TGTGCCAGACCGGGACAGGGAAACACCGGGGAGCTGTTTTTT
.	TRBV4-2	TRBD2	TRBJ2-7	CASSRGTSGGNYEQYF	TGTGCCAGCAGCCGGGGGACTAGCGGGGGCAACTACGAGCAGTACTTC
.	TRBV24-1	TRBD2	TRBJ2-3	CATSGGGGVTDTQYF	TGTGCCACCAGTGGTGGGGGGGGAGTCACAGATACGCAGTATTTT
.	TRBV5-4	TRBD1	TRBJ1-2	CASSPGQGLINYGYTF	TGTGCCAGCAGCCCGGGACAGGGCCTTATTAACTATGGCTACACCTTC
.	TRBV3-1/TRBV3-2	TRBD1	TRBJ2-2	CASSPRTGSNTGELFF	TGTGCCAGCAGCCCCCGGACAGGGTCGAACACCGGGGAGCTGTTTTTT
.	TRBV3-1/TRBV3-2	TRBD1	TRBJ1-3	CASSPGGGENTIYF	TGTGCCAGCAGCCCGGGAGGGGGCGAAAACACCATATATTTT
few	TRBV19	TRBD2	TRBJ2-5	CASSILPSGGSEETQYF	TGTGCCAGTAGTATATTGCCCAGCGGGGGAAGTGAAGAGACCCAGTACTTC
once	TRBV28	.	TRBJ1-3	CASIEGGAIGNTIYF	TGTGCCAGCATAGAGGGGGGGGCGATAGGAAACACCATATATTTT